The present TCR beta chain was sequenced within a study of blood T cell repertoires in COVID-19. Study-wide background: The analysed material was cDNA or gDNA that came from T cells, B-cell-depleted T cells, or PBMCs.

Assay: immunoSEQ multiplex PCR; the TCRdb copy retains only in-frame clones and omits some. The table records tens of thousands of clones, over 75% of them present only once. This clone was detected only a few times. This CDR3 has 15 residues. Trimming took 3 bases from V and 3 from J; bases not matched to a gene: 5. Germline CDR1 and CDR2: SGDLS and YYNGEE. The receptor was derived from an elderly woman with active or convalescent COVID-19. The sequenced material came from peripheral blood. The chain has TRBV9 and TRBJ2-2; 7 bases match TRBD1. The CDR3 DNA is TGTGCCAGCAGCGCGCCGGGACAGTACACCGGGGAGCTGTTTTTT. The encoded protein is CASSAPGQYTGELFF.